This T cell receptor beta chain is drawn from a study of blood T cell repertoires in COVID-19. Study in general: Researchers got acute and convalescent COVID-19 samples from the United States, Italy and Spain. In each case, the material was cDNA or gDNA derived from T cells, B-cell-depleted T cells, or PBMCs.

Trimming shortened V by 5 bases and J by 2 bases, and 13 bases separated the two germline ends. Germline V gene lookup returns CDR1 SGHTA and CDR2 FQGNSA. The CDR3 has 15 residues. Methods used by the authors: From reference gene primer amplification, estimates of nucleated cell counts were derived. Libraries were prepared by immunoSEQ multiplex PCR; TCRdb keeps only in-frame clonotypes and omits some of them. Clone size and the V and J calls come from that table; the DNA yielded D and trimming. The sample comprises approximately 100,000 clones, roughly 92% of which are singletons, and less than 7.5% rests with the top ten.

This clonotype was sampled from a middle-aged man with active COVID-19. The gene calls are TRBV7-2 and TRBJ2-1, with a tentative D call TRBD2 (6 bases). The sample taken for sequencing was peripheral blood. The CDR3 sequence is CASSPSTSAYNEQFF. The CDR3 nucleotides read TGTGCCAGCAGCCCTTCGACTAGTGCCTACAATGAGCAGTTCTTC.